This T cell receptor (beta chain) was identified during a study of blood T cells in healthy people across ages. Germline CDR1 reads MNHEY; CDR2 reads SVGAGI. V lost 5 bases and J lost 0, with 14 bases in between. The CDR3 is made up of 15 amino acids. Next came a second PCR, run for about 7 to 12 cycles, which used a sample-barcoded 5' primer along with a J-beta primer mix. Each CDR3 protein gets one entry after TCRdb re-called the 5' RACE reads with MiXCR. The sample yields under 1,100,000 distinct CDR3 sequences, 20% to 25% seen once. These same data were also listed under a study on T cells of mothers and their children.

This receptor was identified in a girl aged 2-10 years in good health. Sequenced sample: blood. The chain combines TRBV6-5 with TRBJ2-7; D is ambiguous. The CDR3 protein is CASSREIRSSYEQYF. The CDR3 bases are TGTGCCAGCAGTCGCGAGATTCGCAGCTCCTACGAGCAGTACTTC.